Below are 9 T cell receptor beta chains sequenced from a single sample in a study of cytomegalovirus exposure and HLA in healthy donors. The PCR contained 60 Vbeta and 13 Jbeta primers. Repertoires were generated with immunoSEQ multiplex PCR, while TCRdb's copy carries only in-frame clones and drops some. The sample lists about 240,000 clones; around 80% were seen once. Sequences were obtained from PBMCs. All receptors derive from a woman aged 60 to 75 in good health and CMV-seropositive.

This clone turned up a few times. The V gene is TRBV18, the J gene TRBJ1-5; no firm D call. The V gene lost 6 bases and the J gene lost 0 bases, with 9 bases spanning the gap. Germline CDR1 and CDR2: KGHSH and LQKENI. This CDR3 region has 14 residues. The CDR3 bases are TGTGCCAGCTCCAGTTCACCTAGCAATCAGCCCCAGCATTTT. Amino acids: CASSSSPSNQPQHF.

This chain joins TRBV15 and TRBJ1-5; TRBD1 matches 9 bases. Unmatched junction bases numbered 10, after V lost 9 bases and J lost 10 bases. Per the germline V gene, CDR1 is LNHNV and CDR2 is YYDKDF (reference sequence). This CDR3 contains 13 residues. The CDR3 sequence: CATAGTGPLPQHF. The CDR3 bases are TGTGCCACAGCCGGGACAGGGCCTCTACCCCAGCATTTT. The whole variable domain, remainder taken from reference TRBV15 and TRBJ1-5, is DAMVIQNPRYQVTQFGKPVTLSCSQTLNHNVMYWYQQKSSQAPKLLFHYYDKDFNNEADTPDNFQSRRPNTSFCFLDIRSPGLGDTAMYLCATAGTGPLPQHFGDGTRLSIL.

The chain is built from TRBV18 and TRBJ2-5, with D maybe TRBD2 (6 bases). Trimming took 6 bases from V and 5 from J, leaving 7 bases between them. Per germline, CDR1 KGHSH and CDR2 LQKENI. The CDR3 is 11 residues long. This CDR3 reads CASSRGETQYF. The CDR3 nucleotides read TGTGCCAGCTCTCGGGGGGAGACCCAGTACTTC.

This clone showed up just a few times. The chain recombines TRBV23-1 with TRBJ2-5; D is perhaps TRBD2 (7 bases). TRBV23-1 counts as an open reading frame of uncertain function. V lost 4 bases and J lost 6, with 18 bases in between. The CDR3 totals 15 residues. The CDR3 here is CASSPEGGGKKTQYF. The CDR3 DNA reads as TGCGCCAGCAGTCCGGAGGGAGGGGGTAAAAAGACCCAGTACTTC.

This clone has more than one count but fewer than ten. The rearrangement links TRBV6-6 to TRBJ2-7; 9 nucleotides align to TRBD2. Germline assignment: CDR1 MNHNY and CDR2 SVGAGI (reference sequence). After removal of 5 bases from V and 6 bases from J, the junction contained 8 bases not matched to a gene. The CDR3 is 14 amino acids. CDR3 coding DNA: TGTGCCAGCAGTGAGACTAGCGGCAGAGGCGAGCAGTACTTC. Translated, it gives CASSETSGRGEQYF.

The V gene is TRBV7-9, the J gene TRBJ1-1; TRBD1 is a possible D gene (5 bases). The V gene's germline CDR1 is SEHNR and CDR2 FQNEAQ (reference sequence). V shed 2 bases and J shed 4 bases, with 14 bases lying between them. The CDR3 runs to 15 residues. CDR3 DNA: TGTGCCAGCAGCTTATTGTTTGGGGCGCCCACTGAAGCTTTCTTT. Translated, it gives CASSLLFGAPTEAFF. The full variable domain, rest sourced from reference TRBV7-9 and TRBJ1-1, is DTGVSQNPRHKITKRGQNVTFRCDPISEHNRLYWYRQTLGQGPEFLTYFQNEAQLEKSRLLSDRFSAERPKGSFSTLEIQRTEQGDSAMYLCASSLLFGAPTEAFFGQGTRLTVV.

V is TRBV6-5 and J is TRBJ1-2; 7 positions agree with TRBD1. Trimming at V came to 6 bases and at J to 4 bases, leaving 8 bases not matched to a gene. The CDR3 has 14 amino acids. Germline V lookup: CDR1 MNHEY, CDR2 SVGAGI. CDR3 DNA sequence: TGTGCCAGCAGCCCCCTACAGGGGAGCTATGGCTACACCTTC. It translates to CASSPLQGSYGYTF.

This chain joins TRBV18 and TRBJ1-5; D is unclear. Germline assignment: CDR1 KGHSH and CDR2 LQKENI. The CDR3 is 15 amino acids. V was cut by 0 bases and J by 4 bases, with 10 bases left in between. CDR3 bases: TGTGCCAGCTCACCACCGACGGGTCCGAATCAGCCCCAGCATTTT. Protein: CASSPPTGPNQPQHF.

This clone occurred a few times. The chain recombines TRBV9 with TRBJ2-5; 9 bases map to TRBD2. This CDR3 has 16 residues. The V and J ends lost 2 bases and 5 bases, in that order; junction bases with no gene match: 10. Germline CDR1 and CDR2: SGDLS and YYNGEE. CDR3 sequence reads: CASSVSSGSVGETQYF. The CDR3 DNA is TGTGCCAGCAGCGTCAGTAGCGGGAGCGTGGGGGAGACCCAGTACTTC.